A single sample is the source of the 4 T cell receptor beta chains below, sequenced in a study of T cells in Graves' hyperthyroidism and ophthalmopathy. Authors of the study amplified TCR beta CDR3 regions from RNA transcripts. First-round RT-PCR of the TCR CDR3 relied on the HTBI primer set. TCRdb called the multiplex PCR reads again in MiXCR, with one record for every CDR3 protein. The sample records hundreds of thousands of distinct CDR3 sequences, around a quarter being singletons. The sample was blood. The receptors originated from a woman aged 25 to 39 with Graves' ophthalmopathy.

This clonotype was detected ten times or more. The gene calls are TRBV12-3 or TRBV12-4 and TRBJ2-7; D call uncertain. Trimming stripped 4 bases from V and 0 bases from J, with 16 bases between. The CDR3 contains 16 residues. CDR3: CASSSLRAQSSYEQYF. As DNA, the CDR3 is TGTGCCAGCAGTTCACTCCGGGCCCAAAGCTCCTACGAGCAGTACTTC.

Ten or more counts support this clonotype. This chain connects TRBV20-1 to TRBJ1-1; weak D call: TRBD1 (5 bases). Trimming shortened V by 0 bases and J by 1 base, and 15 bases separated the two germline ends. CDR3 length: 16 amino acids. Germline CDR1 DFQATT, CDR2 SNEGSKA (reference sequence). This CDR3 reads CSARDLRGAKNTEAFF. CDR3 bases: TGCAGTGCTAGAGATTTAAGGGGCGCGAAGAACACTGAAGCTTTCTTT.

This clonotype was seen many times. Since a much larger clone is just one base distant, this may be a read error. V is TRBV2 and J is TRBJ1-2, with TRBD1 matching 7 bases. CDR3 length: 13 residues. Germline V gene lookup returns CDR1 SNHLY and CDR2 FYNNEI. Trimming cost V 5 bases and J 4 bases; bases outside gene matches: 4. The CDR3 DNA reads as TGTGCCAGCAGTCAACAGGGGACCTATGGCTACACCTTC. It translates to CASSQQGTYGYTF.

This chain links TRBV20-1 with TRBJ1-2; 10 bases map to TRBD1. V lost 3 bases and J lost 7; bases outside the gene matches: 11. This CDR3 has 15 amino acids. The germline V gene has CDR1 DFQATT and CDR2 SNEGSKA (reference sequence). CDR3 nucleotide sequence: TGCAGTGCTAGTGGGCGGGACAGGGGTCCCGGTGGCTACACCTTC. Translation: CSASGRDRGPGGYTF.